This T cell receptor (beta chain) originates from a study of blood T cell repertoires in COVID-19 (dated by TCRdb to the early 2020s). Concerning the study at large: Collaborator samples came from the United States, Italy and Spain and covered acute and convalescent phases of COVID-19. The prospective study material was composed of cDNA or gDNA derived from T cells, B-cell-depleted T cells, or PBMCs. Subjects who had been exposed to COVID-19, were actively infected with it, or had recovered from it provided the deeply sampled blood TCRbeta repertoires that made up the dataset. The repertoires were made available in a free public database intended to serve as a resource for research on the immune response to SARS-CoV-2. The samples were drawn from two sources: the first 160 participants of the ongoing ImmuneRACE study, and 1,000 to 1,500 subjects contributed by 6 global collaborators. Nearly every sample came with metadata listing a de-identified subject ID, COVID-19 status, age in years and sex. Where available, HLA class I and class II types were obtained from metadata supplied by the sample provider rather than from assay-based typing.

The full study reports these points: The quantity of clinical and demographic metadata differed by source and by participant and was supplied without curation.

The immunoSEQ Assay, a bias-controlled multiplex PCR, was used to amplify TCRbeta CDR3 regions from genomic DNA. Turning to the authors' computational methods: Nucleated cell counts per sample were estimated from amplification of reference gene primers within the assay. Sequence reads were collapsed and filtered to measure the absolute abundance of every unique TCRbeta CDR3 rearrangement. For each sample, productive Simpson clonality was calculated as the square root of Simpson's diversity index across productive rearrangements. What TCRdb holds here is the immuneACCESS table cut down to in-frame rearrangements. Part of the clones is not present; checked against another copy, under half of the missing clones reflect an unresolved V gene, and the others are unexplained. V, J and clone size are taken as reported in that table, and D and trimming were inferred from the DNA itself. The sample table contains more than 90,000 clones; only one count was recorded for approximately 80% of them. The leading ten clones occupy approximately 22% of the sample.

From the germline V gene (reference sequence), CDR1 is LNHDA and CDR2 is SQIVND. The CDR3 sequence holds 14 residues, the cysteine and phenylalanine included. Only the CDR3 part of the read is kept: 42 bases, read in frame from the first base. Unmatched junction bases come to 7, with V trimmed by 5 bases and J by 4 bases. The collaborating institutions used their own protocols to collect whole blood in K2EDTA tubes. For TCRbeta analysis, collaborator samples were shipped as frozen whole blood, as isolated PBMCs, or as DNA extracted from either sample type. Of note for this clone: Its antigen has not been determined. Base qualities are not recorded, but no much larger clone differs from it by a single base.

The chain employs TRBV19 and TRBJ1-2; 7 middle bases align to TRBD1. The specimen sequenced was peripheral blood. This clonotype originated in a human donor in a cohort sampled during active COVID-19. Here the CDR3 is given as CASSDQGQIYGYTF. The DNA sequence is TGTGCCAGTAGTGACCAGGGACAGATCTATGGCTACACCTTC.